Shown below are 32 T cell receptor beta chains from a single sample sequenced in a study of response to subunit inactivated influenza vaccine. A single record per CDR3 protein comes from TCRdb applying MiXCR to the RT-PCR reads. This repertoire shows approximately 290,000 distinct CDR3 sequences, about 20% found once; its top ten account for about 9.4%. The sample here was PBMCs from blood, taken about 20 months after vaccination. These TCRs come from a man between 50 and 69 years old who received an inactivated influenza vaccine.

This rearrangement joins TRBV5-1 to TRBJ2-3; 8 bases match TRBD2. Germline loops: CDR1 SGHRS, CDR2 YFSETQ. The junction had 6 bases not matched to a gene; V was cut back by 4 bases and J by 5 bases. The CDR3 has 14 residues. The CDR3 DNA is TGCGCCAGCAGCGGAAGCGGGAGCGGAGATACGCAGTATTTT. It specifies CASSGSGSGDTQYF.

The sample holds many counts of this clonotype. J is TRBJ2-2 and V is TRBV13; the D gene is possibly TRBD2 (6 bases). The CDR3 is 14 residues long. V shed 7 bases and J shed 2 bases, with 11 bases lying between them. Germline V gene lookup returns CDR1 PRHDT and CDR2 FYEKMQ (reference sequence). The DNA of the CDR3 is TGTGCCAGCAACCGCGGGATTAACACCGGGGAGCTGTTTTTT. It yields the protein CASNRGINTGELFF.

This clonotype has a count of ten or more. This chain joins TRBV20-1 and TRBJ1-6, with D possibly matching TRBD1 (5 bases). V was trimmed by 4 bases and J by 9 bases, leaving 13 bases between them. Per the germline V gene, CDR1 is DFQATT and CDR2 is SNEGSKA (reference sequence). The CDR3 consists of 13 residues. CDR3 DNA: TGCAGTGCTAAGGACACACTGCCTTCACCCCTCCACTTT. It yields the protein CSAKDTLPSPLHF.

The CDR3 loop reads CASSQGSSPRQPQHF. The DNA of the CDR3 is TGCGCCAGCAGCCAGGGATCGAGTCCCCGACAGCCCCAGCATTTT. The genes are TRBV4-3 and TRBJ1-5; D gene uncertain. The CDR3 sequence is 15 residues long. V lost 3 bases to trimming and J lost 7 bases, with 16 bases between them. The germline V gene has CDR1 LGHNA and CDR2 YSLEER.

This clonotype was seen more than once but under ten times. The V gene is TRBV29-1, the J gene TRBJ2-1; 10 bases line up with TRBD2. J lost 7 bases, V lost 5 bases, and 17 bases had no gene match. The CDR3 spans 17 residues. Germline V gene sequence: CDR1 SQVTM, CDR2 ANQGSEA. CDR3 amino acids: CSVLFAAWGLARNEQFF. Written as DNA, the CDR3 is TGCAGCGTTCTCTTCGCGGCATGGGGACTAGCGAGAAATGAGCAGTTCTTC.

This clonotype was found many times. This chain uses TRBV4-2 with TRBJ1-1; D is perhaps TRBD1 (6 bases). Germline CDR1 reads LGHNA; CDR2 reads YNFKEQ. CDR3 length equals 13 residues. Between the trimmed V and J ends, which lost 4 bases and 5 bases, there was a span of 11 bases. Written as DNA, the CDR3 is TGTGCCAGCAGCCCACCAGGGGAAACTGAAGCTTTCTTT. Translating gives CASSPPGETEAFF.

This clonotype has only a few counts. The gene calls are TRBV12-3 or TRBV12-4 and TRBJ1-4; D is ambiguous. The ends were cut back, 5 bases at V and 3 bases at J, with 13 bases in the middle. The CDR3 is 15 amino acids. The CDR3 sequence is CASSPNLLPNEKLFF. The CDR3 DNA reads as TGTGCCAGCAGTCCGAACCTGCTCCCTAATGAAAAACTGTTTTTT.

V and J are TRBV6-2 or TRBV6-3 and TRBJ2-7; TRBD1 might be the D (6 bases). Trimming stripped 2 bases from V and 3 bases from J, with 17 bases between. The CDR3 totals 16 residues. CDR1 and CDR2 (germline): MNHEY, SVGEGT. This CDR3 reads CASSYRGRGDFYEQYF. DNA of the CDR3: TGTGCCAGCAGTTACAGGGGCAGGGGCGACTTCTACGAGCAGTACTTC.

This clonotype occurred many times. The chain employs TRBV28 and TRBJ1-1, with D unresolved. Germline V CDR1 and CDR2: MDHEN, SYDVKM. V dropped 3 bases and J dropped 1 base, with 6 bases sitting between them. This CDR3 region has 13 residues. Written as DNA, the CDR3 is TGTGCCAGCAGTTTGCCCGAGAACACTGAAGCTTTCTTT. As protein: CASSLPENTEAFF. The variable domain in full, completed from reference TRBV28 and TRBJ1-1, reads DVKVTQSSRYLVKRTGEKVFLECVQDMDHENMFWYRQDPGLGLRLIYFSYDVKMKEKGDIPEGYSVSREKKERFSLILESASTNQTSMYLCASSLPENTEAFFGQGTRLTVV.

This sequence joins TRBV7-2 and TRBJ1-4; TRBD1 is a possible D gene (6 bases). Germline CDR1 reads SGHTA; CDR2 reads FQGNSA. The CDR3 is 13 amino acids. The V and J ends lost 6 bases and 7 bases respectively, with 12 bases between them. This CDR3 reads CASSTGGGEKLFF. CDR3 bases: TGTGCCAGCAGTACGGGAGGGGGTGAAAAACTGTTTTTT.

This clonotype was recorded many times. The CDR3 loop reads CASRISALRGPSSYNEQFF. For the CDR3, the DNA is TGTGCCAGCAGGATCTCGGCCCTTCGGGGACCTAGCTCCTACAATGAGCAGTTCTTC. The chain is built from TRBV7-8 and TRBJ2-1; D is tentatively TRBD1 or TRBD2 (5 bases each). CDR3 length equals 19 residues. V was trimmed by 6 bases and J by 0 bases, leaving 24 bases between them. CDR1 and CDR2 (germline): SGHVS, FQNEAQ.

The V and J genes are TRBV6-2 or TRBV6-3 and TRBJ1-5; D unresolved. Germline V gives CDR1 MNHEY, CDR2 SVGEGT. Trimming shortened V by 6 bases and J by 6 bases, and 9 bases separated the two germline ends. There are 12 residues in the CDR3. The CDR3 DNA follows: TGTGCCAGCAGCCAGTCAGGTCAGCCCCAGCATTTT. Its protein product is CASSQSGQPQHF.

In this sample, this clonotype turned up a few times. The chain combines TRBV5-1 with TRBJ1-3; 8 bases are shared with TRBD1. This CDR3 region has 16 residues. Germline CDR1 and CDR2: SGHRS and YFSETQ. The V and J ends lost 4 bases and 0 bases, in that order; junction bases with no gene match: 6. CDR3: CASSTSGTGSGNTIYF. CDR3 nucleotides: TGCGCCAGCAGCACCTCCGGGACAGGCTCTGGAAACACCATATATTTT.

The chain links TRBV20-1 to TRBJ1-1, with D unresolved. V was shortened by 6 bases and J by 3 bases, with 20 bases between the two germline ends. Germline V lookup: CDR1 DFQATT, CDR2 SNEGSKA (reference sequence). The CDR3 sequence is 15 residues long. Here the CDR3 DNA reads TGCAGTGCGCCCGCGCCGACCCGGCGGGACACTGAAGCTTTCTTT. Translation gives CSAPAPTRRDTEAFF.

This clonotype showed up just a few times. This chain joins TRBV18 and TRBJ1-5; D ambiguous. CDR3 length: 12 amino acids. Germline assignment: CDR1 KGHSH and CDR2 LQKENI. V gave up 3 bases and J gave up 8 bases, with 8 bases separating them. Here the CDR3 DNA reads TGTGCCAGCTCACCGGACGGAAAGCCCCAGCATTTT. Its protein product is CASSPDGKPQHF.

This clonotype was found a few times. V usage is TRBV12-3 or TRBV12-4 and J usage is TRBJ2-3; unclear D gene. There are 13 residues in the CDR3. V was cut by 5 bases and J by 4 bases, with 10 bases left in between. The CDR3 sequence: CASSRALPDTQYF. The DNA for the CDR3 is TGTGCCAGCAGTCGGGCTCTTCCAGATACGCAGTATTTT.

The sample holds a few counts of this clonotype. The DNA of the CDR3 is TGTGCCAGCAGCTTACAGGGGCACGGCTACACCTTC. This gives the protein CASSLQGHGYTF. J is TRBJ1-2 and V is TRBV5-4, with 7 nucleotides matching TRBD1. V was clipped by 2 bases and J by 8 bases; unmatched bases: 3. The CDR3 consists of 12 residues. Germline loops: CDR1 SGHNT, CDR2 YYREEE (reference sequence).

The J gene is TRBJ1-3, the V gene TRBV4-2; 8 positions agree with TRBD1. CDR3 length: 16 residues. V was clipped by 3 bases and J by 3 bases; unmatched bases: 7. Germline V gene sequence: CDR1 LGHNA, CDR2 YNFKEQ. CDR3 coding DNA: TGTGCCAGCAGCCAGATCGCCAGGGGGCTTGGAAACACCATATATTTT. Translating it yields CASSQIARGLGNTIYF.

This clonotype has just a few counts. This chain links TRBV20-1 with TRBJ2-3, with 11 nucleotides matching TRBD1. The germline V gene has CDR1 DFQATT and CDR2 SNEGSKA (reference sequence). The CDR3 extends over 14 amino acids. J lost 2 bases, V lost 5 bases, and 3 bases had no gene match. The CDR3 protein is CSAAGQGDTDTQYF. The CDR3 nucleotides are TGCAGTGCTGCGGGACAGGGGGACACAGATACGCAGTATTTT.

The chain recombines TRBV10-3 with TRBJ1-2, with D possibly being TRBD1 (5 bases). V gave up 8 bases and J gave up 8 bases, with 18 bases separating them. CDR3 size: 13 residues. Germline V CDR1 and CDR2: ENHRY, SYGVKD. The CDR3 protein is CAIAVKRGVGYTF. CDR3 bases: TGTGCCATCGCGGTCAAGAGGGGAGTAGGCTACACCTTC.

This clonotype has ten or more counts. The CDR3 DNA follows: TGTGCCAGCAGCTTAGTGGGACTAGCCTGGAACACCGGGGAGCTGTTTTTT. This encodes CASSLVGLAWNTGELFF. The rearrangement joins TRBV7-2 to TRBJ2-2; 9 bases line up with TRBD2. This CDR3 has 17 amino acids. The V segment lost 1 base and the J segment 1 base; nucleotides outside the gene matches: 4. CDR1 is SGHTA, CDR2 FQGNSA, per germline.

The CDR3 is CSASAGGDQPQHF. CDR3 sequence (DNA): TGCAGTGCTAGCGCAGGGGGCGATCAGCCCCAGCATTTT. This chain connects TRBV20-1 to TRBJ1-5; 8 bases are shared with TRBD1. CDR1 is DFQATT, CDR2 SNEGSKA, per germline (reference sequence). The CDR3 spans 13 residues. Trimming took 3 bases from V and 5 from J; bases not matched to a gene: 3.

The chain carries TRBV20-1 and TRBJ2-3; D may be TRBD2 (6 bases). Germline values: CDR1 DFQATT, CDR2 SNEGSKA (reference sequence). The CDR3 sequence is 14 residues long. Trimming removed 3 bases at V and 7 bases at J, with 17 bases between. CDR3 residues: CSASVGGSPYTQYF. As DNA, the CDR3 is TGCAGTGCTAGTGTGGGGGGATCACCCTATACGCAGTATTTT.

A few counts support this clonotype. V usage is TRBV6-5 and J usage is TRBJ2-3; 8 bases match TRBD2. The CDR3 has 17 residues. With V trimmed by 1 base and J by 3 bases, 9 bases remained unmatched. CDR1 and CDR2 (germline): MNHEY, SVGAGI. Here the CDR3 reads CASSYYFPGLGTDTQYF. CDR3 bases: TGTGCCAGCAGTTACTACTTCCCGGGACTAGGAACAGATACGCAGTATTTT.

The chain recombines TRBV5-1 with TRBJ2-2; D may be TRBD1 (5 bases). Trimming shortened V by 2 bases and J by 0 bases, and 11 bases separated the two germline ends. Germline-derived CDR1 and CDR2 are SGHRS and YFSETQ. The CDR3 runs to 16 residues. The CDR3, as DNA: TGCGCCAGCAGCTTATTGACAGCATCGAACACCGGGGAGCTGTTTTTT. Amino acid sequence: CASSLLTASNTGELFF.

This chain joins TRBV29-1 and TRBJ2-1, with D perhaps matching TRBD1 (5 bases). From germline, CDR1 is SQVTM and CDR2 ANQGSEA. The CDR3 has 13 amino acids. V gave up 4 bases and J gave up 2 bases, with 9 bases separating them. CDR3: CSVGQGPYNEQFF. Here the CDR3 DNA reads TGCAGCGTTGGGCAGGGCCCCTACAATGAGCAGTTCTTC.

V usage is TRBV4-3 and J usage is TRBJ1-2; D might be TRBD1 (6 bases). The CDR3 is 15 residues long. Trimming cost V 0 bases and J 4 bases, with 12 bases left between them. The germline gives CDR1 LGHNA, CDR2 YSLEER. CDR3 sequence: CASSQDVGQLYGYTF. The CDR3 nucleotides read TGCGCCAGCAGCCAAGATGTGGGACAACTCTATGGCTACACCTTC.

DNA for the CDR3: TGTGCCACCAGCATCTGGCGGACAGATACGCAGTATTTT. Amino acid sequence: CATSIWRTDTQYF. J is TRBJ2-3 and V is TRBV15; D remains unclear. V lost 4 bases and J 3 bases, leaving 8 bases between the germline ends. Per the germline V gene, CDR1 is LNHNV and CDR2 is YYDKDF (reference sequence). The CDR3 is made up of 13 amino acids.

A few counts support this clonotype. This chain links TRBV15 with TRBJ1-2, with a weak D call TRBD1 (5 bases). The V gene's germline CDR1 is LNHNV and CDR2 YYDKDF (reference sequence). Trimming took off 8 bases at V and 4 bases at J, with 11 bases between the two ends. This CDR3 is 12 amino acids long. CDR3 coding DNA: TGTGCCACCGGCGGGGCAGGCTATGGCTACACCTTC. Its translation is CATGGAGYGYTF.

The CDR3 nucleotides read TGCAGTGCTAGGGGTAGCGGGAGGGCGGAGTTCTTC. It encodes CSARGSGRAEFF. The chain employs TRBV20-1 and TRBJ2-1, with 11 bases identical to TRBD2. Germline V gives CDR1 DFQATT, CDR2 SNEGSKA (reference sequence). This CDR3 contains 12 residues. V lost 3 bases, J lost 14 bases, and 6 bases stayed unmatched.

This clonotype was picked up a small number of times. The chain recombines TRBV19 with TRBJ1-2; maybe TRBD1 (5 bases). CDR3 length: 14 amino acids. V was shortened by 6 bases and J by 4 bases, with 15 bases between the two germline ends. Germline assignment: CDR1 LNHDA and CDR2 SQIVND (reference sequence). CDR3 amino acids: CASRRDAVGYGYTF. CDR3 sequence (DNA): TGTGCCAGTAGACGGGACGCTGTGGGCTATGGCTACACCTTC.

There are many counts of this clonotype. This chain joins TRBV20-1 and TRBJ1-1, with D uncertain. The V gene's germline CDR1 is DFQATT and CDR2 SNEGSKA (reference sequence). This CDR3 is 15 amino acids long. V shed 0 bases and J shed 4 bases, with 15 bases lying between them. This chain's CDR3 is CSARDPAARSTEAFF. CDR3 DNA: TGCAGTGCTAGAGACCCCGCAGCGAGGAGCACTGAAGCTTTCTTT.